Below are 9 T cell receptor beta chains sequenced from a single sample in a study of cytomegalovirus exposure and HLA in healthy donors. Vbeta (60) and Jbeta (13) primers were used in the PCR. Measured with immunoSEQ multiplex PCR; TCRdb has only the in-frame clones, and not every one. The sample carries 110,000 to 150,000 clones, 70% to 85% recorded once. The specimen was PBMCs. The receptors here all came from a man between 40 and 49 years old in good health and CMV-seropositive.

Comments on this clone: The same CDR3 also results from other DNA sequences found in this sample. The chain uses TRBV13 and TRBJ1-1, with D unclear. V lost 5 bases and J lost 0, with 16 bases in between. Germline CDR1 is PRHDT and CDR2 is FYEKMQ (reference sequence). The CDR3 is 16 amino acids. CDR3 coding DNA: TGTGCCAGCAGCCCTAGTGGCCGACTAATGAACACTGAAGCTTTCTTT. Translated: CASSPSGRLMNTEAFF.

This sequence joins TRBV29-1 and TRBJ2-3; D perhaps matches TRBD2 (6 bases). Trimming removed 3 bases from V and 7 bases from J, with 8 bases in between. Germline CDR1 is SQVTM and CDR2 is ANQGSEA. CDR3 length equals 11 residues. Here the CDR3 reads CSVEDYNTQYF. Written as DNA, the CDR3 is TGCAGCGTTGAGGACTATAATACGCAGTATTTT.

The V and J genes are TRBV6-1 and TRBJ1-1, with a tentative D call TRBD1 (5 bases). V lost 10 bases and J lost 3, with 18 bases in between. This CDR3 has 14 residues. The germline V gene has CDR1 MNHNS and CDR2 SASEGT. The CDR3 coding sequence is TGTGCCATAATTCAGGGAATCTATTACACTGAAGCTTTCTTT. Translated: CAIIQGIYYTEAFF.

The chain has TRBV18 and TRBJ1-5; D gene unclear. This CDR3 region has 13 residues. CDR1 KGHSH and CDR2 LQKENI come from the germline V gene. V dropped 6 bases and J dropped 7 bases, with 13 bases sitting between them. CDR3 amino acids: CASSFGREQPQHF. CDR3 nucleotides: TGTGCCAGCTCTTTCGGGAGAGAACAGCCCCAGCATTTT. Combining the CDR3 with reference TRBV18 and TRBJ1-5 gives the whole variable domain NAGVMQNPRHLVRRRGQEARLRCSPMKGHSHVYWYRQLPEEGLKFMVYLQKENIIDESGMPKERFSAEFPKEGPSILRIQQVVRGDSAAYFCASSFGREQPQHFGDGTRLSIL.

CDR3 in DNA: TGTGCCAGCAGCTTAGGGCCCTCCAATCAGCCCCAGCATTTT. Protein: CASSLGPSNQPQHF. This chain uses TRBV7-2 with TRBJ1-5; D is undetermined. CDR3 length equals 14 residues. Germline V gene sequence: CDR1 SGHTA, CDR2 FQGNSA. V shed 1 base and J shed 3 bases, with 7 bases lying between them.

This sequence joins TRBV7-2 and TRBJ2-5; a weak D match, TRBD2 (6 bases). Germline CDR1 is SGHTA and CDR2 is FQGNSA. V lost 4 bases to trimming and J lost 1 base, with 10 bases between them. CDR3 length equals 14 residues. The chain's CDR3 is CASSSGTFQETQYF. CDR3 coding DNA: TGTGCCAGCAGCTCCGGGACTTTCCAAGAGACCCAGTACTTC.

The V and J genes are TRBV11-2 and TRBJ2-6; possible D gene TRBD2, 5 bases. The germline V and J ends were trimmed by 5 bases and 0 bases, with 17 bases remaining between them. This CDR3 comprises 18 residues. Germline V gene sequence: CDR1 SGHAT, CDR2 FQNNGV. CDR3 residues: CASSRGAHTFSGANVLTF. CDR3 DNA sequence: TGTGCCAGCAGCCGGGGAGCCCATACATTCTCTGGGGCCAACGTCCTGACTTTC. The full variable domain, completed using reference TRBV11-2 and TRBJ2-6, is EAGVAQSPRYKIIEKRQSVAFWCNPISGHATLYWYQQILGQGPKLLIQFQNNGVVDDSQLPKDRFSAERLKGVDSTLKIQPAKLEDSAVYLCASSRGAHTFSGANVLTFGAGSRLTVL.

The chain couples TRBV5-1 to TRBJ2-1; TRBD2 matches at 10 bases. Germline CDR1 is SGHRS and CDR2 is YFSETQ. The CDR3 contains 15 residues. The V and J ends lost 2 bases and 8 bases, in that order; junction bases with no gene match: 7. Written as DNA, the CDR3 is TGCGCCAGCAGCTTAGGTCCAGCGGGGGGGCATGAGCAGTTCTTC. This gives the protein CASSLGPAGGHEQFF.

This chain uses TRBV27 with TRBJ2-5; the match to TRBD1 covers 10 bases. The CDR3 is made up of 15 amino acids. Germline values: CDR1 MNHEY, CDR2 SMNVEV (reference sequence). The V segment lost 4 bases and the J segment 7 bases; nucleotides outside the gene matches: 9. The CDR3 reads CASSYQTGGGGTQYF. The CDR3 DNA reads TGTGCCAGCAGTTACCAGACAGGGGGCGGTGGGACCCAGTACTTC.